The clone carrying this T cell receptor beta chain was seen a few times. A second about 7 to 12 cycle PCR used barcoded and J-beta primers. TCRdb itself ran the 5' RACE reads through MiXCR, one entry per CDR3 protein. There are roughly 680,000 distinct CDR3 sequences in the sample; 52% occur only once, and about 14% lies in the top ten. This specimen comes from a study of blood T cells in healthy people across ages. Turning to the study itself: About one barcoded beta molecule was captured per two T cells (by template switching).

Donors were systemically healthy Caucasian individuals from Russia aged roughly 6 to 100 years. The CDR3 is 17 residues long. Trimming at V came to 7 bases and at J to 3 bases, leaving 15 bases not matched to a gene. Germline values: CDR1 LGHDT, CDR2 YNNKEL (reference sequence). The genes are TRBV3-1 and TRBJ2-3; 8 bases fit TRBD2. The source is a woman at least 80 years old in good health. Sequencing was done on a sample of blood. DNA of the CDR3: TGTGCCAGCACGCCGGGGGGGGACTTCCTTCAGACAGATACGCAGTATTTT. It encodes CASTPGGDFLQTDTQYF.